This T cell receptor beta chain was obtained from a study of cytomegalovirus exposure and HLA in healthy donors (dated by TCRdb to 2015 to 2018). Study-wide context: According to an earlier analysis of 587 of the donors, about 179 million T cells yielded 117 million unique TCR beta sequences and approximately 280 Gb of sequence data. The aim of the study was to test whether cataloging public T cell receptors could identify signatures of past pathogen exposure. Of the 398 genotyped donors, around 81% fell in the genetic ancestry cluster associated with self-reported Caucasian donors. Five DR-DQ haplotypes were handled as single units for association and clustering because linkage in the cohort was strong. An early release covering 550 to 650 HLA-typed donors comprised 250 to 350 gigabases of sequencing data and around 80 million unique TCR sequences. To study patterns of TCR occurrence, a later analysis re-analyzed previously published TCR beta repertoires from 666 donors and added high-resolution HLA genotyping. Rather than drawing on any new phenotypic data, the later analysis identified candidate immune exposures from TCR beta sequences and the way those sequences occurred across donors. The study used immunosequencing to profile the T cell repertoires of 670 or so subjects and linked those repertoires to cytomegalovirus serostatus. HLA typing included class I and class II loci at four-digit resolution. The study combined high-throughput TCR immunosequencing, statistical association of individual TCRs with disease status, and machine learning to predict cytomegalovirus infection status. The number of typed donors differed by locus: about 620-640 for A, B, C, DRB1 and DQB1; 522 for DQA1; about 600 for DPA1; and about 450 for DPB1. Every discovery cohort repertoire had been produced on one sequencing platform. Among about 390 genotyped donors of the cohort, an average of around 240,000 unique TCR beta nucleotide sequences were sequenced per donor, 15% to 20% of them non-productive. A later genetic analysis took genome-wide SNP genotypes for about 60% of the roughly 670 donors and used that subset as a discovery cohort. Besides the first cohort of 666 subjects, a separate validation cohort made up of 120 or so different subjects was used. To decide whether each TCR beta V gene segment behaved as functional or pseudogenic, an earlier analysis of some 600 of the donors relied on high-throughput TCR beta sequencing. Donor age, sex, ethnicity and CMV serostatus were compiled alongside the repertoire data.

Library method: the immunoSEQ multiplex PCR assay. For the multiplex PCR, a mixture combining 60 forward primers for TCR Vbeta segments and 13 reverse primers for TCR Jbeta segments was used. The CDR3 region of rearranged TCR beta genes was amplified from genomic DNA with a multiplex PCR assay. The amplified TCR beta libraries were sequenced on the Illumina HiSeq System as 87-base-pair reads. The study's own analysis went as follows. A later analysis tallied 75 million to 85 million unique TCR beta chains across the 650 to 750 repertoires, and about 12 million of those chains were shared by two or more donors. Raw reads were error-corrected and collapsed into unique sequences with a nearest-neighbor algorithm that merged closely related sequences to remove PCR and sequencing errors. CDR3 sequences were aligned to IMGT reference sequences to assign V, D and J gene segments. For a sequence to be retained, a match of at least six nucleotides to both a V gene segment and a J gene segment was required. A rearrangement counted as productive if the CDR3 had no stop codons and remained in frame with V and J, and every other rearrangement counted as non-productive. Following IMGT convention, CDR3 was defined as the stretch from the second conserved V-encoded cysteine up to the conserved J-encoded phenylalanine. The earlier analysis of about 620 of the donors excluded sequences that lacked an unambiguous match to a single V gene segment. An earlier analysis of 587 of the donors called V segments functional above 56.7% productive rearrangements and segregating when the between-donor standard deviation exceeded 5%. To diagnose cytomegalovirus status from the catalog of TCR beta chain sequences, a statistical classification framework was built. In a later analysis, V and J genes were assigned by comparing TCR nucleotide sequences against IMGT/GENE-DB human TR gene sequences. Using the TCRdist pipeline, a later analysis assigned CDR3 sequences along with most-parsimonious VDJ recombination scenarios. In a later analysis, each TCR beta chain was defined by its CDR3 amino acid sequence together with its V-gene family, and reads lacking a unique V-gene family were excluded. In a later analysis, 450 to 600 highly shared, low-generation-probability nucleotide sequences were removed to address suspected cross-contamination and a sequencing artifact. In a later analysis, a clonal expansion index was calculated for each public chain from normalized within-repertoire ranks of inferred template counts. A later analysis computed generation probabilities with a VDJ recombination model fitted to out-of-frame rearrangements, and checked the results against IGoR. A later analysis scored TCR-TCR, TCR-HLA and TCR-CMV co-occurrence with hypergeometric tests, applying a repertoire-size bias correction to TCR pairs. To estimate false discovery rates, a later analysis permuted the HLA or CMV assignments 20 times. In a later analysis, co-occurring TCRs were grouped with DBSCAN, and TCRdist sequence similarity was added when clustering was performed within HLA-allele-positive subsets. Repertoires with fewer than 30,000 or more than 120,000 public chains, plus five repertoires with anomalous nucleotide sharing, were excluded from co-occurrence clustering. TCRdb mirrors the immuneACCESS table, restricted to in-frame sequences. Some clones are absent from its copies; in checked studies, under half trace to an unresolved V gene, and the reason for the others is unknown. The DNA gave D and trimming, while V, J and clone size come from that table. The sample has about 170,000 clones on record, roughly 85% of them singletons. The ten largest account for 2.5% to 3% of the sample.

On this clone itself: Which antigen it targets is not known. No base quality values were provided; no much bigger clone lies one nucleotide off.

CDR1 and CDR2, looked up from the germline V gene, are SNHLY and FYNNEI. Trimmed from V: 6 bases; trimmed from J: 3 bases; junction bases lacking a gene match: 9. The CDR3 runs 15 residues from the cysteine to the phenylalanine. The retained sequence is limited to the CDR3, 45 bases, with the frame set at the first base. In total, over 600 healthy bone marrow donors made up the cohort. Cohort members were all nominally healthy when sampled, although unrecorded immune exposures were likely present. The donor was CMV seropositive and was included in the group of approximately 300 seropositive cohort members. Each donor provided a peripheral blood sample, and peripheral blood mononuclear cells were used for TCR beta sequencing. Genomic DNA extraction from the blood cell samples was performed with the Qiagen DNeasy Blood Extraction Kit. Points the paper makes about the study in general: A later analysis found that TCR association rates varied across HLA loci, with DRB1 alleles showing the most associated TCRs and HLA-C alleles the fewest. A later analysis found that HLA-associated TCR beta chains were more clonally expanded and had lower generation probabilities than equally common non-associated chains. Most TCR sequences were observed very rarely across donors, whereas some public TCRs were present in many individuals. The sequencing pipeline was judged likely to have produced a cluster of highly shared sequence variants as a technical artifact. A total of roughly 160 TCR beta chains were listed by the study as associated with cytomegalovirus. In a later genetic analysis, fewer N-insertions in productive TCRs were reported among donors in an Asian-associated ancestry cluster than the roughly 670-donor mean. A later analysis reported that several top co-occurrence clusters appeared linked to parvovirus B19, influenza, CMV and Epstein-Barr virus. According to a later analysis, most CMV-associated TCR beta chains appeared to be HLA-restricted, and the HLA associations seemed to be driven largely by CMV exposure. Correlated functional status among segregating V segments might be attributable to linkage disequilibrium, but an unknown experimental factor could not be ruled out. In both the original and validation cohorts, the classifier was reported to diagnose cytomegalovirus status with high specificity and sensitivity. At a false discovery rate of 0.05, a later analysis linked approximately 18,000 TCR beta sequences to specific HLA alleles. The authors suggested that the approach could potentially be generalized to other disease states and immunological phenotypes. This cohort had only TCR beta chains sequenced, and the lack of alpha or paired-chain data limited which features could be detected. Immune exposure information for the cohort was limited to CMV serostatus. In vitro tests confirmed that three of the cytomegalovirus-associated TCR beta chains recognize cytomegalovirus antigens. A further reported finding was that TCR beta sequences accurately predicted the HLA-A and HLA-B alleles for most subjects in the first cohort. Assigning TCR associations to individual alleles was difficult when HLA alleles, especially DR and DQ, strongly co-occurred. The 87-base-pair reads could not distinguish some IMGT-functional V segments, including TRBV6-2 and TRBV6-3, so those segments were excluded. The presence/absence analyses assumed that sequencing depth was roughly uniform across donors, and that assumption may not be true. V-gene and J-gene trimming of TCR beta chains was associated with a missense DCLRE1C variant in a later genetic analysis, and the association was replicated in an independent cohort. The earlier analysis of 587 of the donors excluded roughly 16 rarely observed V segments, including chromosome 9 orphons, because counts were too low. Broadly in line with IMGT annotations, most TCR beta V segments showed up in productive rearrangements about 87% or about 30% of the time in an earlier analysis of around 600 of the donors. Because HLA typing was missing for some donors at each locus, association tests included only the typed subset.

The receptor was isolated from a man aged 25 to 40 in good health and CMV-seropositive. The sequencing sample was made of PBMCs. This chain is built from TRBV2 and TRBJ2-3; 7 junctional bases match TRBD1. Here is the DNA: TGTGCCAGCAGCCCCCGGACAGGAGGAACAGATACGCAGTATTTT. Translated, this gives CASSPRTGGTDTQYF.